This TCR beta chain was recorded in a study of OX40 agonist ivuxolimab in advanced cancers. Study-level information: Participants averaged approximately 60 years of age (range about 23 to 79) and were 82.7% male.

TCRdb keeps only in-frame clones here, not all; method: immunoSEQ multiplex PCR. The sample lists around 57,000 clones, about nine tenths occurring once. Researchers took blood at baseline, on cycle 4 day 1, and on cycle 7 day 1. Sequencing was performed on CD4+ or CD8+ T cells sorted from blood, taken in a trial of the OX40 agonist ivuxolimab. This receptor was identified in an adult with an advanced solid tumor such as melanoma, head and neck, liver or kidney cancer.

Written as DNA, the CDR3 is TGTGCCAGCAGTCGACAGGAAATCAACTATGGCTACACCTTC. Residues: CASSRQEINYGYTF. The chain joins TRBV2 to TRBJ1-2, with D perhaps matching TRBD1 (6 bases). Trimming removed 5 bases from V and 2 bases from J, with 12 bases in between. CDR1 SNHLY and CDR2 FYNNEI come from the germline V gene. The CDR3 loop spans 14 amino acids. Together with reference TRBV2 and TRBJ1-2, the CDR3 gives the full variable domain: EPEVTQTPSHQVTQMGQEVILRCVPISNHLYFYWYRQILGQKVEFLVSFYNNEISEKSEIFDDQFSVERPDGSNFTLKIRSTKLEDSAMYFCASSRQEINYGYTFGSGTRLTVV.